What follows is one T cell receptor (beta chain) and its context. This entry comes from a study of blood T cell repertoires in COVID-19. Study-level background: COVID-19 samples, acute and convalescent, were from the United States, Italy and Spain. PBMCs, B-cell-depleted T cells, or T cells were the source of the cDNA or gDNA that made up the material.

CDR1 is SGHVS, CDR2 FQNEAQ, per germline. V lost 0 bases, J lost 3 bases, and 8 bases lay in between. This CDR3 is built from 14 residues. Seattle participants joined during active infection and were tracked over time. In the authors' workflow: Estimation of nucleated cell counts relied on the amplification of reference gene primers. Repertoires were generated with immunoSEQ multiplex PCR, while TCRdb's copy carries only in-frame clones and drops some. The DNA was the basis for D and trimming; V, J and clone size are from that table. The sample contains hundreds of thousands of clones, about 86% of which appear only once.

This receptor was taken from a woman aged 60-75 years with COVID-19, enrolled during active disease. This chain joins TRBV7-8 and TRBJ1-2; D unresolved. The source material was peripheral blood. CDR3 sequence: CASSLATTYYGYTF. CDR3 sequence (DNA): TGTGCCAGCAGCTTAGCAACAACCTACTATGGCTACACCTTC.